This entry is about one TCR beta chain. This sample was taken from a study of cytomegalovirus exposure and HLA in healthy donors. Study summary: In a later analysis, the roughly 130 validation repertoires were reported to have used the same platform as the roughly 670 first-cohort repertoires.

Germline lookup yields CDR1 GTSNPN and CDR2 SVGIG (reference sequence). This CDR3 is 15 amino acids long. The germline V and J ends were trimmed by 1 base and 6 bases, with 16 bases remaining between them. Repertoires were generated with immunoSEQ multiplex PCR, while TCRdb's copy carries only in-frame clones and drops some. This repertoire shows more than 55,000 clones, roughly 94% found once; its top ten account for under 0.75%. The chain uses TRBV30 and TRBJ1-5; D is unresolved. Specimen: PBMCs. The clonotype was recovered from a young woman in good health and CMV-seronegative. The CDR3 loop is CAWSGRSWVGQPQHF. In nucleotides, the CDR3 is TGTGCCTGGAGTGGGCGGTCGTGGGTTGGTCAGCCCCAGCATTTT.